The 8 T cell receptor beta chains given below trace back to one sample, sequenced in a study of CD8 T cells in Susac syndrome. An input of roughly 0.45 to 1 ug of RNA was subjected to reverse transcription using random hexamers. TCRdb analysed the immunoSEQ multiplex PCR reads with MiXCR anew, one entry per CDR3 protein. The sample yields approximately 180,000 distinct CDR3 sequences, about 93% seen once. The sample comprised CD4+ T cells from PBMCs. Source of these receptors: a human donor with Susac syndrome.

V and J are TRBV9 and TRBJ2-6; D remains unclear. The CDR3 has 15 amino acids. Trimming cost V 2 bases and J 0 bases, with 6 bases left between them. In germline, CDR1 is SGDLS, CDR2 YYNGEE. CDR3 DNA: TGTGCCAGCAGCGTGCCAAGCTCTGGGGCCAACGTCCTGACTTTC. This translates into CASSVPSSGANVLTF.

The chain uses TRBV18 and TRBJ1-1; the D is unclear. This CDR3 is built from 14 residues. V lost 3 bases and J lost 3, with 11 bases in between. Germline assignment: CDR1 KGHSH and CDR2 LQKENI. CDR3 nucleotides: TGTGCCAGCTCACCGCAGGTGGTGGACACTGAAGCTTTCTTT. Translated, it gives CASSPQVVDTEAFF.

The chain joins TRBV5-1 to TRBJ2-1; 7 bases match TRBD2. The germline gives CDR1 SGHRS, CDR2 YFSETQ. The CDR3 runs 14 residues. V lost 0 bases to trimming and J lost 6 bases; unmatched junction nucleotides: 3. The CDR3 DNA sequence: TGCGCCAGCAGCTTGGAGGGACTACCCAATGAGCAGTTCTTC. The encoded protein is CASSLEGLPNEQFF.

The chain is built from TRBV12-3 or TRBV12-4 and TRBJ1-5; D ambiguous. CDR3 length: 16 residues. With 4 bases removed from V and 2 bases from J, the gap between germline ends came to 15 bases. The CDR3 loop reads CASSSVGTAGNQPQHF. CDR3 nucleotide sequence: TGTGCCAGCAGTTCCGTCGGTACCGCCGGCAATCAGCCCCAGCATTTT.

The V and J genes are TRBV7-2 and TRBJ2-2; possible D gene TRBD1, 5 bases. Germline loops: CDR1 SGHTA, CDR2 FQGNSA. CDR3 length: 15 amino acids. Trimming took off 2 bases at V and 2 bases at J, with 9 bases between the two ends. The CDR3 is CASSLRGINTGELFF. For the CDR3, the DNA is TGTGCCAGCAGCTTAAGGGGAATCAACACCGGGGAGCTGTTTTTT.

The CDR3 region is CASSLPWTVNQPQHF. The CDR3 bases are TGTGCCAGCAGTTTACCCTGGACCGTCAATCAGCCCCAGCATTTT. The V call is TRBV28, the J call TRBJ1-5; D unresolved. The CDR3 covers 15 residues. V was cut by 2 bases and J by 3 bases, with 11 bases left in between. Germline V gene lookup returns CDR1 MDHEN and CDR2 SYDVKM.

V and J are TRBV15 and TRBJ1-4; maybe TRBD1 (6 bases). The germline V gene encodes CDR1 LNHNV and CDR2 YYDKDF (reference sequence). The CDR3 has 15 amino acids. The V and J ends lost 0 bases and 7 bases respectively, with 12 bases between them. The CDR3 reads CATSRDQGGGEKLFF. Written as DNA, the CDR3 is TGTGCCACCAGCAGAGATCAGGGAGGGGGTGAAAAACTGTTTTTT.

The rearrangement uses TRBV9 and TRBJ2-7, with 10 bases fitting TRBD2. After removal of 0 bases from V and 4 bases from J, the junction contained 1 base not matched to a gene. Looked up from germline, CDR1 is SGDLS and CDR2 is YYNGEE. This CDR3 spans 14 amino acids. CDR3 region: CASSVDSGGYEQYF. The CDR3 DNA reads as TGTGCCAGCAGCGTAGATAGCGGGGGGTACGAGCAGTACTTC.